Sequencing of this TCR beta chain was carried out in a study of blood T cell repertoires in COVID-19. Turning to the study itself: Donors in the United States, Italy and Spain gave samples during acute or convalescent COVID-19.

Original processing methods: Reference gene primer amplification gave nucleated cell count estimates. Generated by immunoSEQ multiplex PCR, the TCRdb table keeps only in-frame clones and is missing some. The V and J calls and the clone size are those of that table, but D and trimming were determined from the DNA. The sample contains about 170,000 clones, around 85% of which appear only once. Sequenced: peripheral blood. This TCR derives from a man aged 55-75 years who had recovered from COVID-19.

CDR3 sequence (DNA): TGTGCCAGCAGTTACGAAGGGGCTCGCCCTGAAGCTTTCTTT. Translated: CASSYEGARPEAFF. This rearrangement joins TRBV6-5 to TRBJ1-1; possible D gene TRBD1, 5 bases. The CDR3 covers 14 residues. CDR1 is MNHEY, CDR2 SVGAGI, per germline. V shed 2 bases and J shed 6 bases, with 13 bases lying between them.